The entry below describes one T cell receptor beta chain. The antigen is unknown. Library preparation (for TCRbeta) was performed with unique molecular identifiers. TCRdb ran MiXCR on the PCR reads and lists one entry per CDR3 protein. The profile covers about a million distinct CDR3 sequences, with less than 30% appearing a single time and roughly 27% taken by the ten largest. This entry belongs to a study of T-cell reconstitution after alpha-beta-depleted transplantation in children. Findings and limits, study-wide: For some patients, TCRbeta diversity was high at day 60 because of recipient T cells and thymic progenitors that survived. Diversity and T-cell counts at one year after transplant derived mostly from new T cells.

From germline, CDR1 is SNHLY and CDR2 FYNNEI. Between the trimmed V and J ends, which lost 3 bases and 9 bases, there was a span of 5 bases. The CDR3 contains 11 residues. The clonotype was recovered from a boy under two years old who had a stem cell transplant for SCID, so the T cells may come from the graft donor. The chain links TRBV2 to TRBJ2-2; D call uncertain. The material sequenced was PBMCs, mostly from graft donor cells, taken 360 days after TCRalphabeta/CD19-depleted stem cell transplant. The CDR3 DNA reads TGTGCCAGCAGTGAGGAATGGGAGCTGTTTTTT. It codes for CASSEEWELFF.